The entry below gives a single T cell receptor (beta chain) sequence along with its context. Its antigen has not been determined. Base qualities are not recorded, but no much larger clone differs from it by a single base. This same CDR3 is encoded by further DNA sequences in the sample. The CDR3 goes from the cysteine to the phenylalanine over 13 residues. Only the CDR3 region is kept as DNA, spanning 39 bases read in frame from base 1. The germline V gene encodes CDR1 MDHEN and CDR2 SYDVKM. V loses 5 bases, J loses 3 bases, and the germline ends lie 9 bases apart. Collaborating institutions collected whole blood in K2EDTA tubes following their own protocols. For TCRbeta analysis, collaborator samples were shipped as frozen whole blood, as isolated PBMCs, or as DNA extracted from either sample type. This specimen belongs to a study of blood T cell repertoires in COVID-19 (dated by TCRdb to 2018 to 2021). Notes on the research overall: Samples from collaborators originated in the United States, Italy and Spain and spanned both the acute and convalescent phases of COVID-19. The material from the prospective study consisted of cDNA or gDNA derived from T cells, B-cell-depleted T cells, or PBMCs. The samples were drawn from the first 160 participants of the ongoing ImmuneRACE study and from 950 to 1,500 subjects provided by 6 global collaborators. The repertoires were released in a freely available public database intended as a resource for research on the immune response to SARS-CoV-2. A de-identified subject ID, COVID-19 status, age in years and sex were almost always included in the sample metadata. Deeply sampled blood TCRbeta repertoires from subjects exposed to, actively infected with, or recovered from COVID-19 were included in the dataset. Where HLA class I and class II types were available, the types were taken from metadata supplied by the sample provider, not from assay-based typing.

Study-wide findings and limitations: The quantity of clinical and demographic metadata differed by source and by participant and was supplied without curation.

The immunoSEQ Assay, a bias-controlled multiplex PCR, was used to amplify TCRbeta CDR3 regions from genomic DNA. Under the source paper's analysis protocol: Nucleated cell counts per sample were estimated from amplification of reference gene primers within the assay. To quantify the absolute abundance of each unique TCRbeta CDR3 rearrangement, sequence reads were collapsed and filtered. For each sample, productive Simpson clonality was calculated as the square root of Simpson's diversity index across productive rearrangements. TCRdb's version of the immuneACCESS table is confined to in-frame rearrangements and falls short of the full clone set. An unresolved V gene accounts for under half of the shortfall where checked; the remainder is of unknown origin. That table gives V, J and clone size, and the DNA gave D and trimming. A total of about 140,000 clones appear in this sample, roughly 81% of them only once. The ten largest make up approximately 9% of the sample.

The origin of this receptor is a woman aged 45-65 years with active or convalescent COVID-19. Sequenced: peripheral blood. Rearrangement joined TRBV28 to TRBJ2-3, with a tentative D gene TRBD1 over 5 matching bases. The base sequence is TGTGCCAGCAGTCCACGACAGACAGATACGCAGTATTTT. This encodes CASSPRQTDTQYF.